This T cell receptor (beta chain) was sequenced in a study of shared clonotypes between healthy human individuals (dated by TCRdb to the early 2020s). Background on the whole study: A couple of women and a few men aged 18 to 49 years were included in the cohort. To estimate repertoire size and how much clonotype sharing occurs between individuals, the study deeply sequenced the blood TCR repertoires of 4 to 6 healthy adults. Per donor, three plates each were used for CD4 naive and CD4 memory, two for CD8 naive, and one for CD8 memory. To increase sequencing depth and limit assay-specific biases, different laboratories used diverse techniques to prepare libraries and sequence TCR repertoires. Per donor, leukapheresis produced somewhere between about 0.9 and 9.5 billion PBMCs.

In regard to this clone: Its antigen is unknown. There are no base qualities to consult, and no much larger clone falls within one base.

General findings and caveats noted by the study authors: Rarefaction of sorted-subset datasets indicated incomplete sequencing despite the large sequencing depth. Sampling was restricted to blood, and TCR repertoires in tissue are likely to differ from TCR repertoires in blood. Sharing across a handful of donors was observed for approximately 5% of naive CD4, about 4% of naive CD8, about 2.3% of memory CD4, and less than 0.45% of memory CD8 clonotypes. The genetic and exposure-history diversity represented was limited by the small number of donors. Compared with non-shared clonotypes, the clonotypes found in all four sorted-subset donors had higher generation probabilities. Larger estimated clonotype richness was generally found for naive subsets than for memory subsets. Pairwise subsampling indicated that sequencing depth was expected to affect the degree of clonotype sharing among donors.

The donors were healthy, HIV-negative adults who had no recently reported acute infections or vaccinations. Every donor was a Caucasian adult living in Nashville, Tennessee, USA. CD4+ T cells were enriched through magnetic negative selection, after which naive cells were positively selected on CD45RA and the remaining negative fraction served as the memory subset. After blood collection by leukapheresis, PBMCs were isolated using Ficoll-Histopaque density gradient centrifugation and then cryopreserved in the vapor phase of liquid nitrogen. Analytical flow cytometry was used to check the purity and quantity of every magnetically sorted T cell population. Each sorted fraction had its genomic DNA isolated and then quantified by UV absorbance on a Nanodrop 2000c. TCR CDR3 regions were amplified from genomic DNA by multiplex PCR using the deep immunoSEQ assay. Extracted genomic DNA from each cell subset was spread evenly across all wells of several immunoSEQ 96-well plates, with each plate serving as a replicate. For sorted subsets, 200 to 250 ng genomic DNA, equal to 30,000 or so T cell genomes, was loaded into each replicate PCR. The purified libraries were quantified using a Qubit 3.0 fluorometer, sized with a Bioanalyzer 2100, and then quantified again using the KAPA Library Quantification kit. Every immunoSEQ 96-well plate was sequenced on a separate single-read 150-cycle Illumina NextSeq 550 flow cell. The study's processing was this. Because only junctional sequences without quality scores were contained in the immunoSEQ output, filtering matching that applied to full-length reads could not be performed. To assign V/J genes and CDR3, sequences were annotated using PyIR, a Python wrapper for IgBLAST v1.9, with IMGT germline references. Reads with weak V/J assignments (E-value above 1e-6), missing CDR3, stop codons, out-of-frame junctions, or ambiguous translated residues were removed. A V3J clonotype was defined by an identical inferred V gene, J gene, and CDR3 amino acid sequence. Percentage overlap between repertoires was calculated by dividing the number of shared unique clonotypes by the size of the smaller repertoire. Richness of each repertoire was evaluated using RTK rarefaction, the Chao1 estimator, and Recon v2.1 estimates of unobserved clonotypes. OLGA was used to compute generation probabilities for all TCRbeta clonotypes that the gDNA method yielded from a few donors. What TCRdb holds here is the immuneACCESS table cut down to in-frame rearrangements. Part of the clones is not present; checked against another copy, under half of the missing clones reflect an unresolved V gene, and the others are unexplained. That table furnishes V, J and clone size, whereas the DNA furnished D and trimming. For this sample the table gives roughly 2,300,000 clones, of which about 90% were detected only once. The ten largest make up approximately 0.4% of the sample.

This TCR derives from a man between 18 and 29 years old in good health. Some clones in this sample may be carry-over from other donors' samples. The sample taken for sequencing was naive CD4+ T cells from PBMCs. Read against the paper, the sample's cell subset or site label means: CD45RA+ positively selected.

The nucleotide sequence is given as TGCGCCAGCAGCCGGACAGGTGTGGATACGCAGTATTTT. This yields the protein CASSRTGVDTQYF. Rearrangement joined TRBV5-1 to TRBJ2-3, with 7 bases aligning to TRBD1. CDR3 length: 13 amino acids, cysteine to phenylalanine. Only the CDR3 DNA stays, 39 bases, in frame from base 1. The V end gives up 4 bases and the J end 6 bases, leaving 5 bases in the junction not matched to a gene. The germline V gene gives CDR1 as SGHRS and CDR2 as YFSETQ.